The present TCR beta chain was sequenced within a study of OX40 agonist ivuxolimab in advanced cancers. This CDR3 contains 14 residues. Per germline, CDR1 MDHEN and CDR2 SYDVKM. V lost 8 bases and J 2 bases, leaving 12 bases between the germline ends. Data came from immunoSEQ multiplex PCR; TCRdb stores just in-frame clones and leaves some out. The table includes roughly 91,000 clones, about 90% detected once. Study outcomes and limitations: No antigen was identified for the clonally expanded peripheral T cells. Fewer expanded clones were found on average in CD4+ than in CD8+ T cells.

With regard to this clone: Antigen specificity is unknown.

The receptor was isolated from an adult with an advanced solid tumor such as melanoma, head and neck, liver or kidney cancer. The sequenced sample was CD4+ or CD8+ T cells sorted from blood, obtained in a trial of the OX40 agonist ivuxolimab. The J gene is TRBJ1-4, the V gene TRBV28, with TRBD1 as a possible D gene (6 bases). CDR3 region: CASHKGGTNEKLFF. CDR3 nucleotide sequence: TGTGCCAGCCATAAGGGGGGGACTAATGAAAAACTGTTTTTT.